The next 18 T cell receptor beta chains were all read from a single sample in a study of shared T cell receptors in the human thymus. TCRdb's table, derived via immunoSEQ multiplex PCR, lists solely in-frame clones and lacks some. This table has approximately 400,000 clones, roughly 94% appearing once. The sequencing input was thymocytes. These receptors were collected from a human donor.

The rearrangement uses TRBV28 and TRBJ1-1; D is unclear. CDR1 is MDHEN, CDR2 SYDVKM, per germline. This CDR3 is built from 16 residues. The V and J ends lost 3 bases and 0 bases respectively, with 14 bases between them. The CDR3 sequence: CASSFGQENLNTEAFF. The CDR3 bases are TGTGCCAGCAGTTTTGGGCAGGAAAATTTGAACACTGAAGCTTTCTTT.

The chain joins TRBV10-1 to TRBJ2-1, with 7 bases aligning to TRBD2. The V gene end was trimmed by 5 bases and the J gene end by 5 bases; junction bases not matched to a gene: 9. There are 15 residues in the CDR3. Germline CDR1 WNHNN, CDR2 SYGVQD (reference sequence). The CDR3: CASSRGPGTNNEQFF. CDR3 DNA sequence: TGCGCCAGCAGTCGTGGTCCCGGGACTAACAATGAGCAGTTCTTC.

This chain joins TRBV19 and TRBJ2-7; 15 bases align to TRBD2. Trimming removed 7 bases from V and 4 bases from J; junction bases left unmatched: 8. The CDR3 has 16 residues. From germline, CDR1 is LNHDA and CDR2 SQIVND (reference sequence). CDR3 protein: CASTGLAGGHEYEQYF. The CDR3 DNA reads TGTGCCAGTACTGGACTAGCGGGAGGGCACGAATACGAGCAGTACTTC.

The chain links TRBV7-9 to TRBJ2-2; D remains unclear. Trimming left V 5 bases short and J 2 bases short, with 18 bases between. The CDR3 is 17 residues long. Per the germline V gene, CDR1 is SEHNR and CDR2 is FQNEAQ (reference sequence). DNA for the CDR3: TGTGCCAGCAGCCCGCCCTACCGCAGCGCCAACACCGGGGAGCTGTTTTTT. This encodes CASSPPYRSANTGELFF.

This clone was detected a few times. V and J are TRBV6-4 and TRBJ2-1; 8 positions agree with TRBD2. Trimming took 0 bases from V and 5 from J; bases not matched to a gene: 12. Germline V gene data show CDR1 as MRHNA and CDR2 as SNTAGT. The CDR3 runs 18 residues. The DNA of the CDR3 is TGTGCCAGCAGTGACTCGAAGAAGGGCGGGAGGAACGACAATGAGCAGTTCTTC. Its translation: CASSDSKKGGRNDNEQFF.

The chain recombines TRBV4-1 with TRBJ2-1, with 12 bases matching TRBD2. After removal of 1 base from V and 7 bases from J, the junction contained 8 bases not matched to a gene. CDR1 and CDR2 (germline): MGHRA, YSYEKL. CDR3 length: 17 residues. CDR3 residues: CASSQVSSGRAGNEQFF. The CDR3 region has the DNA TGCGCCAGCAGCCAAGTTTCTAGCGGGAGGGCTGGGAATGAGCAGTTCTTC.

This chain links TRBV5-1 with TRBJ2-5; 10 bases map to TRBD2. The germline gives CDR1 SGHRS, CDR2 YFSETQ. This CDR3 contains 15 residues. Losses at the gene ends were 9 bases for V and 4 bases for J; bases not matched to a gene: 12. CDR3 nucleotide sequence: TGCGCCACCAGTCAAGCTAGCGGGAGCCCAGAGACCCAGTACTTC. This gives the protein CATSQASGSPETQYF.

The chain joins TRBV15 to TRBJ2-7; possible D gene TRBD1, 6 bases. The CDR3 spans 17 residues. The germline CDR1 and CDR2 sequences are LNHNV and YYDKDF (reference sequence). V was cut by 0 bases and J by 4 bases, with 19 bases left in between. The CDR3 DNA reads TGTGCCACCAGCAGAGATCTTGGCCGGGGACAACATTACGAGCAGTACTTC. Translated: CATSRDLGRGQHYEQYF. Together with reference TRBV15 and TRBJ2-7, the CDR3 gives the full variable domain: DAMVIQNPRYQVTQFGKPVTLSCSQTLNHNVMYWYQQKSSQAPKLLFHYYDKDFNNEADTPDNFQSRRPNTSFCFLDIRSPGLGDTAMYLCATSRDLGRGQHYEQYFGPGTRLTVT.

The J gene is TRBJ2-1, the V gene TRBV28; possibly TRBD1 for D (6 bases). CDR3 length: 15 amino acids. Trimming cost V 2 bases and J 7 bases, with 15 bases left between them. Germline loops: CDR1 MDHEN, CDR2 SYDVKM. CDR3 in amino acids: CASSLGDTRGNEQFF. CDR3 in DNA: TGTGCCAGCAGTTTAGGGGACACCCGAGGGAATGAGCAGTTCTTC.

The V gene is TRBV27, the J gene TRBJ2-3; 8 bases are a match to TRBD1. This CDR3 spans 16 amino acids. Germline trimming cut 1 base from V and 6 bases from J; bases unmatched to any gene: 9. CDR1 is MNHEY and CDR2 is SMNVEV in the germline V gene (reference sequence). In DNA, the CDR3 is TGTGCCAGCAGTTTATGCGGGACAGGACCGGGGGATACGCAGTATTTT. Amino acids: CASSLCGTGPGDTQYF.

In DNA, the CDR3 is TGCAGGTGTTGGTCGGGCGGGATAGGGCTTTACAATGAGCAGTTCTTC. Protein sequence: CRCWSGGIGLYNEQFF. The V call is TRBV29-1, the J call TRBJ2-1; perhaps TRBD2 as D (6 bases). The CDR3 extends over 16 amino acids. Germline V gene data show CDR1 as SQVTM and CDR2 as ANQGSEA.

The CDR3 spells CASSLESTVYGYTF. In DNA form, the CDR3 reads TGTGCCAGCAGCTTGGAGTCGACTGTCTATGGCTACACCTTC. The chain is built from TRBV5-4 and TRBJ1-2; D call uncertain. The V end was cut by 0 bases, the J end by 4 bases, with 10 bases between. CDR3 length equals 14 residues. Germline V gene lookup returns CDR1 SGHNT and CDR2 YYREEE (reference sequence).

The V and J genes are TRBV18 and TRBJ2-7; the D is unclear. The V gene lost 3 bases and the J gene lost 1 base, with 13 bases spanning the gap. Germline V gene data show CDR1 as KGHSH and CDR2 as LQKENI. The CDR3 is 15 amino acids. CDR3 DNA: TGTGCCAGCTCACCCCAGATAGTCCCTTCCTACGAGCAGTACTTC. Amino acids: CASSPQIVPSYEQYF.

The J gene is TRBJ2-2, the V gene TRBV29-1, with a weak D call TRBD1 (5 bases). V shed 2 bases and J shed 6 bases, with 16 bases lying between them. The CDR3 sequence is 15 residues long. CDR1 is SQVTM and CDR2 is ANQGSEA in the germline V gene. In DNA form, the CDR3 reads TGCAGCGTTGAAAGTCGGCAGGGCTTAGCCGGGGAGCTGTTTTTT. Protein product: CSVESRQGLAGELFF.

The chain is built from TRBV5-1 and TRBJ2-1, with 7 bases that match TRBD2. CDR1 is SGHRS, CDR2 YFSETQ, per germline. V shed 4 bases, J shed 9 bases, and the junction held 19 bases outside the gene matches. The CDR3 is 17 amino acids. CDR3 amino acids: CASSMAALAARAGEQFF. CDR3 sequence (DNA): TGCGCCAGCAGCATGGCCGCCCTAGCGGCAAGGGCGGGTGAGCAGTTCTTC.

The chain carries TRBV28 and TRBJ2-7; D might be TRBD1 or TRBD2, each matching 5 bases. Trimming cost V 6 bases and J 1 base, with 22 bases left between them. Germline V gene sequence: CDR1 MDHEN, CDR2 SYDVKM. The CDR3 loop spans 17 amino acids. DNA for the CDR3: TGTGCCAGCAGCCCCCCGGTAGGGGACCGCCTATCCTACGAGCAGTACTTC. It encodes CASSPPVGDRLSYEQYF.

The rearrangement uses TRBV28 and TRBJ1-2, with no clear D. V lost 3 bases and J 7 bases, leaving 12 bases between the germline ends. The CDR3 is made up of 13 amino acids. Germline V CDR1 and CDR2: MDHEN, SYDVKM. The CDR3 protein is CASSFRGGGGYTF. The CDR3 region has the DNA TGTGCCAGCAGTTTCAGAGGAGGAGGTGGCTACACCTTC.

V and J are TRBV13 and TRBJ2-7, with D hard to call. There are 15 residues in the CDR3. V was cut by 5 bases and J by 2 bases, with 16 bases left in between. The germline V gene encodes CDR1 PRHDT and CDR2 FYEKMQ (reference sequence). The CDR3 nucleotides are TGTGCCAGCAGCCCCCGTCCAGGACGGACCTACGAGCAGTACTTC. Its translation is CASSPRPGRTYEQYF.